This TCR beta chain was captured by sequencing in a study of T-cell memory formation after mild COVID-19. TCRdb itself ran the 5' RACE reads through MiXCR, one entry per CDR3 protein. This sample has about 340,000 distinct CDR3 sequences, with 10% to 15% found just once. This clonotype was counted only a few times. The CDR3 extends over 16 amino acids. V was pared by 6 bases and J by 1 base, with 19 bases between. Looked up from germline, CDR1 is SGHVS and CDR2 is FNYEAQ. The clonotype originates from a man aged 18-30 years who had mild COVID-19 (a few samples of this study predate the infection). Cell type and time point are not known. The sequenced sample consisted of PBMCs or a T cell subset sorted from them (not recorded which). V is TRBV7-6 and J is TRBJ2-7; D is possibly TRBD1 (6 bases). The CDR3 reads CASSYQPTGSSYEQYF. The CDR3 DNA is TGTGCCAGCAGTTACCAACCGACAGGCTCTTCCTACGAGCAGTACTTC.